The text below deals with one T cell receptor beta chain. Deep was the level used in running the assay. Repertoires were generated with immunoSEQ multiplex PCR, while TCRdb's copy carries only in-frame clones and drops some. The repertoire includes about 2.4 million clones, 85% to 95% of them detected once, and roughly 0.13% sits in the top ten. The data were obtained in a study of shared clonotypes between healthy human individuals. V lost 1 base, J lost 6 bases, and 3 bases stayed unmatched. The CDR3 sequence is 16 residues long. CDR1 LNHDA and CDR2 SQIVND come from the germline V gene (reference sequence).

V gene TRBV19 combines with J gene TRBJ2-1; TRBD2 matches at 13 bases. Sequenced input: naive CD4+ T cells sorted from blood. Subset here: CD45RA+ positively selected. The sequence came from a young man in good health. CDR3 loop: CASSIGTSGSSNEQFF. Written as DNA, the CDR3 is TGTGCCAGTAGTATAGGGACTAGCGGGAGCTCCAATGAGCAGTTCTTC.